The 17 T cell receptor beta chains given below trace back to one sample, sequenced in a study of blood T cells in healthy people across ages. Together with a sample-barcoded 5' primer, a J-beta primer mix was included in a second PCR lasting roughly 6 to 12 cycles. TCRdb reanalysed the 5' RACE reads using MiXCR and keeps one entry per CDR3 protein. The sample includes fewer than 800,000 distinct CDR3 sequences, approximately 29% of them seen just once. The sequenced sample was blood. The receptor set was obtained from a woman older than 75 in good health.

This clonotype has ten or more counts. The chain is built from TRBV11-2 and TRBJ2-6; 7 nucleotides line up with TRBD1. From germline, CDR1 is SGHAT and CDR2 FQNNGV. The CDR3 is 15 residues long. The V segment lost 5 bases and the J segment 3 bases; nucleotides outside the gene matches: 4. CDR3 DNA: TGTGCCAGCAGCCAACAGGGGAATGGGGCCAACGTCCTGACTTTC. Encoded protein: CASSQQGNGANVLTF.

This clonotype occurred a few times. The V call is TRBV6-1, the J call TRBJ2-4; D not resolved. The germline CDR1 and CDR2 sequences are MNHNS and SASEGT. V lost 6 bases and J 4 bases, leaving 19 bases between the germline ends. The CDR3 runs 16 residues. As DNA, the CDR3 is TGTGCCAGCAGACCCAAGACCGCTACCGTAAAAAACATTCAGTACTTC. Translation gives CASRPKTATVKNIQYF.

The sample holds one count of this clonotype. The chain combines TRBV7-6 with TRBJ1-1; the match to TRBD1 covers 7 bases. The CDR3 extends over 16 amino acids. Looked up from germline, CDR1 is SGHVS and CDR2 is FNYEAQ. The V and J ends lost 6 bases and 4 bases, in that order; junction bases with no gene match: 14. CDR3 region: CASSLILQGRVTEAFF. Written as DNA, the CDR3 is TGTGCCAGCAGTCTTATATTACAGGGGAGGGTCACTGAAGCTTTCTTT.

This clonotype has more than one count but fewer than ten. The chain joins TRBV4-2 to TRBJ2-2; D may be TRBD2 (5 bases). Trimming took 1 base from V and 2 from J, leaving 8 bases between them. The germline V gene encodes CDR1 LGHNA and CDR2 YNFKEQ. This CDR3 has 15 residues. The CDR3 region is CASSQVRGNTGELFF. The DNA for the CDR3 is TGTGCCAGCAGCCAAGTTCGGGGAAACACCGGGGAGCTGTTTTTT.

This clonotype has ten or more counts. The CDR3, as DNA: TGTGCCAGCAAAAGGCAGCTTGACACCTACGAGCAGTACTTC. This codes for CASKRQLDTYEQYF. This rearrangement joins TRBV12-3 or TRBV12-4 to TRBJ2-7; D remains unclear. The CDR3 runs 14 residues. The V and J ends lost 7 bases and 2 bases respectively, with 15 bases between them.

In regard to this clonotype: A much larger clone differs from this one at a single base, so this may be a read error. The rearrangement joins TRBV11-2 to TRBJ2-1; TRBD2 matches at 7 bases. The J call is uncertain, as TRBJ2-7 better fits the DNA end. Germline V gives CDR1 SGHAT, CDR2 FQNNGV. This CDR3 spans 16 amino acids. This CDR3 is CASSLEGSGGAFEQYF. CDR3 sequence (DNA): TGTGCCAGCAGCTTAGAGGGATCGGGGGGAGCATTCGAGCAGTACTTC.

The chain employs TRBV20-1 and TRBJ2-2, with D unresolved. V lost 3 bases and J 4 bases, leaving 6 bases between the germline ends. Germline CDR1 is DFQATT and CDR2 is SNEGSKA (reference sequence). The CDR3 covers 12 residues. The CDR3 region has the DNA TGCAGTGCTAGTAGCCCCACCGGGGAGCTGTTTTTT. Protein sequence: CSASSPTGELFF.

This clonotype came up many times. The rearrangement uses TRBV27 and TRBJ2-5; D might be TRBD2 (6 bases). This CDR3 region has 11 residues. V was pared by 7 bases and J by 4 bases, with 7 bases between. Germline CDR1 is MNHEY and CDR2 is SMNVEV (reference sequence). The CDR3 DNA sequence: TGTGCCAGCACGGAGGGAGAGACCCAGTACTTC. Residues: CASTEGETQYF.

Ten or more counts support this clonotype. The J gene is TRBJ2-1, the V gene TRBV7-3, with 8 bases fitting TRBD2. Unmatched junction bases numbered 5, after V lost 5 bases and J lost 2 bases. This CDR3 has 15 amino acids. Germline CDR1 is SGHTA and CDR2 is FQGTGA. The CDR3 sequence is CASSPTGGPYNEQFF. CDR3 coding DNA: TGTGCCAGCAGCCCGACGGGGGGGCCCTACAATGAGCAGTTCTTC. Drawing the rest from reference TRBV7-3 and TRBJ2-1, the complete variable domain is GAGVSQTPSNKVTEKGKYVELRCDPISGHTALYWYRQSLGQGPEFLIYFQGTGAADDSGLPNDRFFAVRPEGSVSTLKIQRTERGDSAVYLCASSPTGGPYNEQFFGPGTRLTVL.

This clonotype has at least ten counts. The V call is TRBV5-6, the J call TRBJ1-1; the D gene is possibly TRBD1 (5 bases). The germline V gene has CDR1 SGHDT and CDR2 YYEEEE. The CDR3 has 16 residues. Trimming took off 1 base at V and 1 base at J, with 14 bases between the two ends. The CDR3 nucleotides read TGTGCCAGCAGCTTGTACGTCGGGGGAGAGAACACTGAAGCTTTCTTT. It codes for CASSLYVGGENTEAFF.

The sample holds one count of this clonotype. Since a much larger clone is just one base distant, this may be a read error. The chain employs TRBV6-6 and TRBJ2-3, with D possibly matching TRBD2 (6 bases). There are 16 residues in the CDR3. The germline V gene has CDR1 MNHNY and CDR2 SVGAGI (reference sequence). The CDR3 bases are TGTGCCAGCAGTTACTCGGGGGACCGTCGCGGGGATATGCAGTATTTT. Encoded protein: CASSYSGDRRGDMQYF.

This chain joins TRBV10-3 and TRBJ2-5; 11 positions match TRBD1. The J call could be wrong; TRBJ2-7 is a better fit for the DNA end. The CDR3 spans 14 residues. Germline V gene lookup returns CDR1 ENHRY and CDR2 SYGVKD. The CDR3 DNA sequence: TGTGCCATCCGCAATAGGGACAGGGGGAACGAGCAGTACTTC. Translating it yields CAIRNRDRGNEQYF.

This clonotype appeared many times. The chain carries TRBV5-1 and TRBJ1-2, with 7 bases aligning to TRBD1. The CDR3 sequence is 16 residues long. Germline loops: CDR1 SGHRS, CDR2 YFSETQ. The V and J ends lost 2 bases and 2 bases, in that order; junction bases with no gene match: 9. In nucleotides, the CDR3 is TGCGCCAGCAGCTTCCGACAGGGTGGAGAAAACTATGGCTACACCTTC. Translated, it gives CASSFRQGGENYGYTF.

This sequence joins TRBV19 and TRBJ2-1; no firm D call. The germline gives CDR1 LNHDA, CDR2 SQIVND (reference sequence). The CDR3 contains 11 residues. V lost 3 bases and J 8 bases, leaving 5 bases between the germline ends. The CDR3 DNA sequence: TGTGCCAGTAGTATCCACCATGAGCAGTTCTTC. Its protein product is CASSIHHEQFF.

As concerns this clonotype: An end of the junction differs from the germline gene, which may be a read error. The CDR3 protein is CANSPDRQETQYF. The CDR3 region has the DNA TGTGCCAACAGTCCCGACAGGCAAGAGACCCAGTACTTC. The chain joins TRBV27 to TRBJ2-5; a weak D match, TRBD1 (6 bases). This CDR3 is 13 amino acids long. Germline V lookup: CDR1 MNHEY, CDR2 SMNVEV (reference sequence).

V gene TRBV6-2 or TRBV6-3 combines with J gene TRBJ2-3; the match to TRBD1 covers 7 bases. The V segment lost 6 bases and the J segment 5 bases; nucleotides outside the gene matches: 23. The CDR3 is made up of 19 amino acids. The germline V gene has CDR1 MNHEY and CDR2 SVGEGT. DNA for the CDR3: TGTGCCAGCAGGACCCGGGACAGAAAGGTGTCGTTGGGTCAAGATACGCAGTATTTT. The encoded protein is CASRTRDRKVSLGQDTQYF.

In its sample, this clonotype was seen many times. This rearrangement joins TRBV6-2 or TRBV6-3 to TRBJ1-2, with D perhaps matching TRBD1 (6 bases). Germline loops: CDR1 MNHEY, CDR2 SVGEGT. Trimming removed 6 bases from V and 5 bases from J, with 13 bases in between. The CDR3 sequence is 13 residues long. CDR3 region: CASSPDRRYGYTF. CDR3 DNA: TGTGCCAGCAGCCCCGACAGGAGGTATGGCTACACCTTC.